The T cell receptor beta chain described here comes from a study of T-cell reconstitution after alpha-beta-depleted transplantation in children. A TCRbeta library incorporating unique molecular identifiers was prepared. TCRdb itself ran the PCR reads through MiXCR, one entry per CDR3 protein. The sample records fewer than 550,000 distinct CDR3 sequences, around 10% being singletons. The study's findings and limits: Roughly two months post-transplant, alpha-beta T cells reportedly originated from several hundred graft clones that had expanded. Newly produced T cells mostly provided counts and TCRbeta diversity after one year, as hyperexpanded clones declined. Some patients showed high day-60 TCRbeta diversity, which derived from surviving recipient T cells and thymic progenitors.

The germline V and J ends were trimmed by 5 bases and 3 bases, with 14 bases remaining between them. Germline loops: CDR1 MNHEY, CDR2 SMNVEV (reference sequence). The CDR3 covers 15 residues. On this clonotype: Its antigen is as yet unknown.

This specimen was PBMCs, mostly from graft donor cells, taken 180 days after TCRalphabeta/CD19-depleted stem cell transplant. The chain joins TRBV27 to TRBJ1-5; D is ambiguous. This TCR derives from a female patient aged 2-9 years who had a stem cell transplant for aplastic anemia, so the T cells may come from the graft donor. DNA for the CDR3: TGTGCCAGCAGTCCCGGCCTAGTGCACAATCAGCCCCAGCATTTT. Residues: CASSPGLVHNQPQHF.